This T cell receptor beta chain was recovered during a study of blood T cell repertoires in COVID-19. The overall study: Samples of COVID-19 (acute and convalescent) were obtained from the United States, Italy and Spain.

Everyone who took part was about 18 to 90 years old, and they came from some 23 US areas. Participant reports of clinical history set cohort assignment. The CDR3 runs 13 residues. CDR1 SQVTM and CDR2 ANQGSEA come from the germline V gene. The V and J ends lost 5 bases and 3 bases respectively, with 14 bases between them. In the original processing: Reference gene primer amplification yielded estimated nucleated cell counts. Sequencing was performed with immunoSEQ multiplex PCR; in TCRdb, only in-frame clones are kept and a portion is missing. The DNA was the basis for D and trimming; V, J and clone size are from that table. The data contain 130,000 to 150,000 clones, approximately 81% of them singletons.

The sequencing sample was made of PBMCs or T cells enriched from blood (not recorded which). The chain couples TRBV29-1 to TRBJ2-7, with no clear D. The clonotype comes from a middle-aged man with acute COVID-19. The CDR3 loop reads CSVSSTRYYEQYF. CDR3 DNA sequence: TGCAGCGTTAGTTCTACTCGATACTACGAGCAGTACTTC.